One and the same sample provided the 6 T cell receptor beta chains below, sequenced in a study of beta chain features in type 1 diabetes. Since all of the isolated RNA was reverse transcribed, expressed TCRB transcripts were what got sequenced. Using immunoSEQ multiplex PCR, the repertoire was profiled, and TCRdb retains in-frame clones only, with some absent. The top ten clones hold approximately 0.015% of a sample with about 360,000 clones, around an eighth of them seen once. The sample was naive CD4+ T cells from blood. The receptor source for this set is a man aged 18-30 years in good health.

This chain joins TRBV7-2 and TRBJ2-7; 7 bases line up with TRBD1. Germline V gives CDR1 SGHTA, CDR2 FQGNSA. With 4 bases clipped from V and 2 bases from J, the junction kept 5 bases outside the gene matches. The CDR3 covers 14 residues. The chain's CDR3 is CASSSGTVAYEQYF. The CDR3 nucleotides read TGTGCCAGCAGCTCTGGGACAGTGGCCTACGAGCAGTACTTC.

This clone was counted between two and nine times. The V and J genes are TRBV7-2 and TRBJ2-1, with 7 bases lining up with TRBD1. Looked up from germline, CDR1 is SGHTA and CDR2 is FQGNSA. V lost 5 bases, J lost 6 bases, and 10 bases stayed unmatched. The CDR3 is made up of 15 amino acids. The chain's CDR3 is CASSPSYGTANEQFF. The DNA of the CDR3 is TGTGCCAGCAGCCCAAGCTACGGGACAGCCAATGAGCAGTTCTTC.

The rearrangement links TRBV11-1 to TRBJ2-5; 7 bases are shared with TRBD1. Trimming at V came to 7 bases and at J to 1 base, leaving 3 bases not matched to a gene. This CDR3 contains 13 residues. Germline loops: CDR1 SGHAT, CDR2 FQDESV (reference sequence). CDR3 in DNA: TGTGCCAGCATGGGACAGCTCCAAGAGACCCAGTACTTC. Translation: CASMGQLQETQYF.

This sequence joins TRBV19 and TRBJ2-3; 7 nucleotides match TRBD2. The CDR3 covers 15 residues. Germline CDR1 LNHDA, CDR2 SQIVND (reference sequence). Trimming removed 5 bases from V and 3 bases from J; junction bases left unmatched: 8. The CDR3 sequence is CASSPRGEGTDTQYF. In nucleotides, the CDR3 is TGTGCCAGTAGTCCCCGTGGGGAGGGAACAGATACGCAGTATTTT.

This clone occurred a few times. The CDR3 loop is CASSFSRDDEKLFF. The CDR3 DNA follows: TGTGCCAGCAGCTTTTCTCGCGATGATGAAAAACTGTTTTTT. V gene TRBV7-9 combines with J gene TRBJ1-4; D gene ambiguous. The V gene's germline CDR1 is SEHNR and CDR2 FQNEAQ (reference sequence). The V end was cut by 3 bases, the J end by 6 bases, with 11 bases between. This CDR3 comprises 14 residues.

The J gene is TRBJ1-4, the V gene TRBV30, with a possible D match to TRBD1 (6 bases). Germline CDR1 GTSNPN, CDR2 SVGIG (reference sequence). Between the trimmed V and J ends, which lost 3 bases and 3 bases, there was a span of 8 bases. The CDR3 consists of 13 residues. This CDR3 reads CAWRPGANEKLFF. The DNA for the CDR3 is TGTGCCTGGAGGCCAGGGGCTAATGAAAAACTGTTTTTT.